The 21 T cell receptor beta chains below were found in one sample sequenced in a study of regulatory T cells in long-lasting Graves disease. Described time point: persistent/refractory GD, antithyroid drugs over 5 years with positive TRAb. Scientists built the TCR library using RNA that was extracted from PBMCs. Building of the TCR beta libraries involved iRepertoire HTBI primers and Arm-PCR of CDR3 regions. TCRdb used MiXCR to reprocess the multiplex PCR reads, holding one entry per CDR3 protein. The table has 300,000 to 350,000 distinct CDR3 sequences, about 20% seen once. The source material was peripheral blood mononuclear cells (PBMCs), sampled when the disease was refractory, from a patient treated with antithyroid drugs. The origin of the receptors is a female donor with Graves disease.

This clonotype was recorded at least ten times. The chain has TRBV12-3 or TRBV12-4 and TRBJ2-7; 7 bases align to TRBD2. V trimming: 2 bases; J trimming: 1 base; junction bases outside the gene matches: 8. The CDR3 consists of 16 residues. The CDR3 region is CASSLHPPGGSYEQYF. As DNA, the CDR3 is TGTGCCAGCAGTTTACATCCTCCGGGAGGATCCTACGAGCAGTACTTC.

This clonotype was seen many times. The chain uses TRBV2 and TRBJ1-4; D uncertain. The CDR3 has 15 residues. V was shortened by 1 base and J by 3 bases, with 9 bases between the two germline ends. Germline loops: CDR1 SNHLY, CDR2 FYNNEI. The CDR3 protein is CASSEGGLANEKLFF. The CDR3 DNA follows: TGTGCCAGCAGTGAAGGTGGACTGGCTAATGAAAAACTGTTTTTT.

This clonotype was seen a few times. The V call is TRBV7-2, the J call TRBJ2-7; TRBD1 might be the D (7 bases). This CDR3 comprises 13 residues. With 1 base removed from V and 7 bases from J, the gap between germline ends came to 11 bases. Germline V CDR1 and CDR2: SGHTA, FQGNSA. CDR3 nucleotides: TGTGCCAGCAGCTTAGAATCAGGGGGGGAGCAGTACTTC. Its protein is CASSLESGGEQYF.

The chain carries TRBV28 and TRBJ2-7; D is possibly TRBD1 (5 bases). This CDR3 has 16 residues. V lost 1 base, J lost 1 base, and 14 bases lay in between. Germline V gene data show CDR1 as MDHEN and CDR2 as SYDVKM. The CDR3 sequence: CASSLFGGAGSYEQYF. CDR3 nucleotides: TGTGCCAGCAGTTTATTCGGTGGGGCTGGATCCTACGAGCAGTACTTC. The full variable domain, rest sourced from reference TRBV28 and TRBJ2-7, is DVKVTQSSRYLVKRTGEKVFLECVQDMDHENMFWYRQDPGLGLRLIYFSYDVKMKEKGDIPEGYSVSREKKERFSLILESASTNQTSMYLCASSLFGGAGSYEQYFGPGTRLTVT.

This clonotype occurred a few times. V usage is TRBV3-1 and J usage is TRBJ1-5; TRBD1 matches 7 bases. CDR1 LGHDT and CDR2 YNNKEL come from the germline V gene (reference sequence). Unmatched junction bases numbered 6, after V lost 3 bases and J lost 7 bases. This CDR3 spans 14 amino acids. The CDR3 spells CASSQTGNGQPQHF. The DNA of the CDR3 is TGTGCCAGCAGCCAGACAGGGAACGGCCAGCCCCAGCATTTT.

This clonotype has ten or more counts. The rearrangement joins TRBV2 to TRBJ1-2, with 7 bases identical to TRBD1. V shed 0 bases and J 6 bases; nucleotides not matched to a gene: 4. This CDR3 has 14 residues. Germline CDR1 and CDR2: SNHLY and FYNNEI. The CDR3 here is CASSEARTGDGYTF. DNA of the CDR3: TGTGCCAGCAGTGAAGCTCGGACAGGAGATGGCTACACCTTC.

To note about this clonotype: This could be a read error, since a much larger clone is one nucleotide away. The genes are TRBV12-3 or TRBV12-4 and TRBJ1-2, with TRBD1 as a possible D gene (6 bases). CDR3 length: 14 amino acids. V was cut by 2 bases and J by 12 bases, with 19 bases left in between. The CDR3 nucleotides are TGTGCCAGCAGTTTAATGTCAGGGGCCGGCGGCCACACCTTC. Its protein is CASSLMSGAGGHTF.

The chain joins TRBV4-1 to TRBJ1-2; 8 nucleotides match TRBD1. This CDR3 has 15 residues. V dropped 1 base and J dropped 4; count of bases not matched to a gene: 5. The germline V gene encodes CDR1 MGHRA and CDR2 YSYEKL. The CDR3 protein is CASSQAGQASYGYTF. CDR3 nucleotide sequence: TGCGCCAGCAGCCAAGCGGGACAGGCTTCCTATGGCTACACCTTC.

The chain employs TRBV6-5 and TRBJ2-7; 9 positions match TRBD1. The germline gives CDR1 MNHEY, CDR2 SVGAGI. The CDR3 length is 15 residues. The trim removed 0 bases at V and 7 bases at J, leaving 7 bases unmatched. The CDR3 reads CASSYSGTGLREQYF. CDR3 nucleotide sequence: TGTGCCAGCAGTTACTCGGGGACAGGGTTAAGGGAGCAGTACTTC.

This clonotype was detected ten times or more. The chain carries TRBV12-3 or TRBV12-4 and TRBJ1-2; TRBD1 is a possible D gene (5 bases). V lost 5 bases and J lost 14, with 18 bases in between. There are 12 residues in the CDR3. The CDR3 DNA reads TGTGCCAGCAGTCGGACGGACACGGAGGGGACCTTC. Translating gives CASSRTDTEGTF.

This clonotype has just a few counts. This sequence joins TRBV19 and TRBJ1-5, with 11 bases fitting TRBD1. The CDR3 spans 15 residues. Germline trimming cut 11 bases from V and 6 bases from J; bases unmatched to any gene: 12. Germline CDR1 and CDR2: LNHDA and SQIVND (reference sequence). The CDR3 nucleotides read TGTGCCTCTAAGTTCGGGACAGGGGGTATTCAGCCCCAGCATTTT. It codes for CASKFGTGGIQPQHF.

With regard to this clonotype: This could be a read error, since a much larger clone is one nucleotide away. The conserved phenylalanine or tryptophan is not found at the CDR3 terminus, so this likely reflects a read error. The chain has TRBV3-1 and TRBJ2-7; tentatively, D is TRBD1 (5 bases). The germline CDR1 and CDR2 sequences are LGHDT and YNNKEL (reference sequence). Trimming pared 4 bases from V and 3 bases from J, leaving 10 bases between. CDR3 length: 13 residues. DNA of the CDR3: TGTGCCAGCAGCCGAGGACAACTCTACGAGCAGTACCTC. Amino acid sequence: CASSRGQLYEQYL.

The J gene is TRBJ1-2, the V gene TRBV4-3; D ambiguous. The CDR3 extends over 16 amino acids. Per germline, CDR1 LGHNA and CDR2 YSLEER. Trimming pared 0 bases from V and 2 bases from J, leaving 13 bases between. Here the CDR3 reads CASSQDWSTENYGYTF. As DNA, the CDR3 is TGCGCCAGCAGCCAAGATTGGAGTACCGAGAACTATGGCTACACCTTC.

This clonotype has just a few counts. Here the CDR3 DNA reads TGTGCCAGCTCCCCTACGACACTAGCGGGCGGAGAGCAGTACTTC. Amino acids: CASSPTTLAGGEQYF. The chain combines TRBV18 with TRBJ2-7; 9 bases fit TRBD2. V lost 6 bases to trimming and J lost 7 bases; unmatched junction nucleotides: 13. The CDR3 covers 15 residues. Germline CDR1 is KGHSH and CDR2 is LQKENI.

This clonotype has more than one count but fewer than ten. V and J are TRBV12-3 or TRBV12-4 and TRBJ2-7; 10 nucleotides agree with TRBD1. This CDR3 region has 17 residues. The ends lost 6 bases at V and 7 bases at J; junction bases unmatched: 18. The CDR3 DNA sequence: TGTGCCAGCAGCCCCAGAACCGGGACAGGGGTTCGGAGTGAGCAGTACTTC. The encoded protein is CASSPRTGTGVRSEQYF.

Many counts were recorded for this clonotype. CDR3 sequence reads: CASSLVRGNTEAFF. The CDR3 coding sequence is TGTGCCAGCAGTTTAGTGCGGGGGAACACTGAAGCTTTCTTT. The chain links TRBV12-3 or TRBV12-4 to TRBJ1-1; D remains ambiguous. Trimming removed 1 base from V and 1 base from J, with 7 bases in between. The CDR3 length is 14 residues.

This clonotype was detected ten times or more. This chain uses TRBV2 with TRBJ1-5; tentative D call: TRBD1 (6 bases). The CDR3 sequence is 13 residues long. The germline V gene has CDR1 SNHLY and CDR2 FYNNEI. Trimming cost V 4 bases and J 5 bases, with 9 bases left between them. CDR3 loop: CASSAGGYQPQHF. As DNA, the CDR3 is TGTGCCAGCAGTGCGGGGGGCTATCAGCCCCAGCATTTT.

This clonotype has at least ten counts. V usage is TRBV2 and J usage is TRBJ1-1; D unresolved. Deletions cut 7 bases from V and 1 base from J, with 13 bases between. The CDR3 consists of 14 residues. Looked up from germline, CDR1 is SNHLY and CDR2 is FYNNEI. CDR3 residues: CASKKRQWNTEAFF. The CDR3, as DNA: TGTGCCAGCAAGAAGCGCCAGTGGAACACTGAAGCTTTCTTT. The full variable domain, in which reference TRBV2 and TRBJ1-1 provide the parts outside the CDR3, is EPEVTQTPSHQVTQMGQEVILRCVPISNHLYFYWYRQILGQKVEFLVSFYNNEISEKSEIFDDQFSVERPDGSNFTLKIRSTKLEDSAMYFCASKKRQWNTEAFFGQGTRLTVV.

V is TRBV28 and J is TRBJ2-3; possibly TRBD1 or TRBD2 for D (5 bases each). V was trimmed by 6 bases and J by 7 bases, leaving 14 bases between them. Germline CDR1 and CDR2: MDHEN and SYDVKM. The CDR3 sequence is 13 residues long. The CDR3 region is CASRPGRENTQYF. The CDR3 DNA follows: TGTGCCAGCAGACCGGGACGCGAAAATACGCAGTATTTT.

The chain combines TRBV11-3 with TRBJ1-2, with D hard to call. This CDR3 has 13 residues. Trimming took 2 bases from V and 9 from J, leaving 13 bases between them. Germline V gene sequence: CDR1 SGHNT, CDR2 YENEEA. The CDR3 DNA is TGTGCCAGCAGCTTAAGGCCCGGCGGGCGCTACACCTTC. This gives the protein CASSLRPGGRYTF.

The chain's CDR3 is CASSQAGTLSYEQYF. CDR3 in DNA: TGCGCCAGCAGCCAAGCCGGGACGCTTTCCTACGAGCAGTACTTC. The chain couples TRBV4-1 to TRBJ2-7; D tentatively reads TRBD1 or TRBD2 (5 bases each). Trimming cost V 1 base and J 1 base, with 11 bases left between them. The CDR3 is 15 amino acids. Germline V lookup: CDR1 MGHRA, CDR2 YSYEKL.